This passage covers 9 T cell receptor beta chains from one sample sequenced in a study of blood T cell repertoires in COVID-19. Produced via immunoSEQ multiplex PCR; TCRdb's table is partial and in-frame only. The sample lists approximately 62,000 clones, around 89% occurring once. Sequencing was performed on peripheral blood. All receptors come from a human donor with active COVID-19. The donor label of this sample is uncertain.

This sequence joins TRBV5-5 and TRBJ2-3, with 8 bases matching TRBD2. V dropped 4 bases and J dropped 2; count of bases not matched to a gene: 6. CDR3 length: 15 residues. Germline V gives CDR1 SGHKS, CDR2 YYEKEE (reference sequence). The CDR3 is CASSELAAPTDTQYF. As DNA, the CDR3 is TGTGCCAGCAGCGAACTAGCGGCCCCCACAGATACGCAGTATTTT.

This clone was counted once. This sequence joins TRBV28 and TRBJ2-1, with TRBD1 identical over 7 bases. The V gene's germline CDR1 is MDHEN and CDR2 SYDVKM. The length of the CDR3 is 12 residues. V trimming: 9 bases; J trimming: 10 bases; junction bases outside the gene matches: 9. CDR3 bases: TGTGCCAGTACCGCGGACAGGCCAGAGCAGTTCTTC. This encodes CASTADRPEQFF.

The chain has TRBV6-6 and TRBJ2-7; 10 bases are a match to TRBD1. Germline assignment: CDR1 MNHNY and CDR2 SVGAGI (reference sequence). This CDR3 is built from 15 residues. The V and J ends lost 10 bases and 5 bases, in that order; junction bases with no gene match: 14. Here the CDR3 reads CATGDRGTGKNEQYF. CDR3 DNA sequence: TGTGCCACCGGGGACAGGGGAACGGGAAAAAACGAGCAGTACTTC.

The chain employs TRBV4-3 and TRBJ1-4; D remains unclear. V was clipped by 0 bases and J by 4 bases, with 6 bases between them. The CDR3 totals 14 residues. Germline CDR1 and CDR2: LGHNA and YSLEER. CDR3 coding DNA: TGCGCCAGCAGCCAAGACAGGATTAATGAAAAACTGTTTTTT. Translation: CASSQDRINEKLFF.

This chain links TRBV5-1 with TRBJ1-5, with TRBD1 matching over 10 bases. Germline V lookup: CDR1 SGHRS, CDR2 YFSETQ. V dropped 4 bases and J dropped 0; count of bases not matched to a gene: 7. The CDR3 contains 17 residues. This chain's CDR3 is CASSPGTGASSNQPQHF. DNA for the CDR3: TGCGCCAGCAGCCCTGGGACAGGGGCGAGTAGCAATCAGCCCCAGCATTTT.

The CDR3 is CASSPLGERDYEQYF. In nucleotides, the CDR3 is TGTGCCAGCAGCCCCCTTGGGGAGCGGGACTACGAGCAGTACTTC. This chain links TRBV7-8 with TRBJ2-7; 7 bases are shared with TRBD2. V was clipped by 5 bases and J by 3 bases; unmatched bases: 10. In germline, CDR1 is SGHVS, CDR2 FQNEAQ. The CDR3 contains 15 residues.

V usage is TRBV19 and J usage is TRBJ2-1, with 8 bases matching TRBD2. V shed 2 bases, J shed 7 bases, and the junction held 13 bases outside the gene matches. This CDR3 contains 17 residues. Germline V gene sequence: CDR1 LNHDA, CDR2 SQIVND (reference sequence). CDR3 nucleotides: TGTGCCAGTAGTATATTTGCGGGGGGAGGGGGAACGAATGAGCAGTTCTTC. This sequence encodes CASSIFAGGGGTNEQFF.

The chain couples TRBV7-9 to TRBJ2-3; D is unresolved. Trimming removed 5 bases from V and 0 bases from J, with 12 bases in between. Germline-derived CDR1 and CDR2 are SEHNR and FQNEAQ (reference sequence). This CDR3 has 15 residues. The CDR3 DNA is TGTGCCAGCAGCCCAAGGCAGGCAAGCACAGATACGCAGTATTTT. Amino acids: CASSPRQASTDTQYF.

J is TRBJ1-2 and V is TRBV27; D is unclear. The V end was cut by 2 bases, the J end by 5 bases, with 9 bases between. This CDR3 has 13 residues. CDR1 MNHEY and CDR2 SMNVEV come from the germline V gene (reference sequence). CDR3 loop: CASSLGSFYGYTF. The CDR3 DNA reads as TGTGCCAGCAGTTTAGGCTCTTTTTATGGCTACACCTTC.